A single sample is the source of the 32 T cell receptor beta chains below, sequenced in a study of T cells in localized non-small cell lung cancer. TCRdb's copy holds only in-frame clones and misses some; the assay was immunoSEQ multiplex PCR. The sample has tens of thousands of clones; around 73% are singletons. The sample in question was peripheral blood, obtained before any cancer treatment. The receptor set was obtained from a male donor aged 60 or older with stage II squamous cell lung carcinoma.

This chain uses TRBV7-9 with TRBJ2-5, with D unresolved. Germline V gives CDR1 SEHNR, CDR2 FQNEAQ (reference sequence). With 3 bases removed from V and 1 base from J, the gap between germline ends came to 9 bases. The CDR3 runs 14 residues. The CDR3 region is CASSFGGPQETQYF. The CDR3, as DNA: TGTGCCAGCAGCTTTGGCGGCCCCCAAGAGACCCAGTACTTC.

The J gene is TRBJ2-2, the V gene TRBV5-4; 7 bases fit TRBD2. Per germline, CDR1 SGHNT and CDR2 YYREEE (reference sequence). This CDR3 is built from 14 residues. J gave up 7 bases and V 5 bases, and 8 bases lay outside the gene matches. This CDR3 is CASSKSGMDGELFF. The CDR3 bases are TGTGCCAGCAGTAAGAGCGGGATGGACGGGGAGCTGTTTTTT.

This clone was found a few times. The chain recombines TRBV2 with TRBJ2-5, with 7 bases lining up with TRBD1. CDR1 SNHLY and CDR2 FYNNEI come from the germline V gene. This CDR3 is built from 13 residues. V shed 6 bases and J 5 bases; nucleotides not matched to a gene: 6. The CDR3 is CASSPTGIETQYF. For the CDR3, the DNA is TGTGCCAGCAGCCCGACAGGGATCGAGACCCAGTACTTC.

The gene calls are TRBV19 and TRBJ2-5, with D possibly TRBD1 on 5 matching bases. CDR3 size: 15 residues. Germline CDR1 and CDR2: LNHDA and SQIVND (reference sequence). Trimming cost V 3 bases and J 4 bases, with 15 bases left between them. The CDR3 DNA reads TGTGCCAGTAGTATGTTCCAGGGAAGGCGAGAGACCCAGTACTTC. This encodes CASSMFQGRRETQYF.

The rearrangement joins TRBV19 to TRBJ2-2; D is possibly TRBD2 (6 bases). The CDR3 has 14 residues. Looked up from germline, CDR1 is LNHDA and CDR2 is SQIVND (reference sequence). Trimming pared 5 bases from V and 7 bases from J, leaving 14 bases between. CDR3 region: CASSSSGTYGELFF. CDR3 DNA sequence: TGTGCCAGTAGTTCCTCGGGGACTTACGGGGAGCTGTTTTTT.

V usage is TRBV15 and J usage is TRBJ1-2; weak D call: TRBD1 (6 bases). This CDR3 has 14 amino acids. V was trimmed by 9 bases and J by 4 bases, leaving 18 bases between them. Germline CDR1 is LNHNV and CDR2 is YYDKDF (reference sequence). CDR3 in amino acids: CATDDRRRSYGYTF. The DNA for the CDR3 is TGTGCCACAGACGACAGGAGGAGATCCTATGGCTACACCTTC.

The count of this clone is one. V usage is TRBV5-1 and J usage is TRBJ2-1; the D gene could be TRBD1 or TRBD2 (5 bases each). V dropped 0 bases and J dropped 5 bases, with 9 bases sitting between them. Germline V gives CDR1 SGHRS, CDR2 YFSETQ. The CDR3 is made up of 14 amino acids. CDR3 amino acids: CASSLGGLDNEQFF. In DNA form, the CDR3 reads TGCGCCAGCAGCTTGGGGGGGTTGGACAATGAGCAGTTCTTC.

This chain links TRBV6-5 with TRBJ1-1; D call uncertain. Germline CDR1 is MNHEY and CDR2 is SVGAGI. This CDR3 is built from 14 residues. V lost 5 bases and J lost 1, with 11 bases in between. The CDR3 protein is CASSPRRENTEAFF. DNA for the CDR3: TGTGCCAGCAGTCCCCGGAGGGAGAACACTGAAGCTTTCTTT.

The V call is TRBV19, the J call TRBJ1-6, with D maybe TRBD1 (6 bases). In germline, CDR1 is LNHDA, CDR2 SQIVND (reference sequence). CDR3 length equals 16 residues. With 3 bases removed from V and 3 bases from J, the gap between germline ends came to 12 bases. Here the CDR3 reads CASSMPGALYNSPLHF. As DNA, the CDR3 is TGTGCCAGTAGTATGCCAGGGGCGCTCTATAATTCACCCCTCCACTTT. The full variable domain, in which reference TRBV19 and TRBJ1-6 provide the parts outside the CDR3, is DGGITQSPKYLFRKEGQNVTLSCEQNLNHDAMYWYRQDPGQGLRLIYYSQIVNDFQKGDIAEGYSVSREKKESFPLTVTSAQKNPTAFYLCASSMPGALYNSPLHFGNGTRLTVT.

As DNA, the CDR3 is TGTGCCAGTACCGCCACAGGGGCCCTTAACTATGGCTACACCTTC. Translated: CASTATGALNYGYTF. The chain combines TRBV19 with TRBJ1-2; 7 nucleotides match TRBD1. V trimming: 7 bases; J trimming: 1 base; junction bases outside the gene matches: 9. This CDR3 region has 15 residues. Germline V gives CDR1 LNHDA, CDR2 SQIVND (reference sequence).

The chain has TRBV5-7 and TRBJ2-7, with 9 positions matching TRBD1. TRBV5-7 is annotated as an ORF whose role is uncertain. The CDR3 runs to 17 residues. The V segment lost 5 bases and the J segment 2 bases; nucleotides outside the gene matches: 14. CDR3 in DNA: TGTGCCAGCAGGCGTCGGGACAGGGCCCCTCTTCCCTACGAGCAGTACTTC. Residues: CASRRRDRAPLPYEQYF.

The V and J genes are TRBV6-1 and TRBJ1-1, with a possible D match to TRBD1 (5 bases). Trimming took off 7 bases at V and 0 bases at J, with 9 bases between the two ends. CDR1 is MNHNS, CDR2 SASEGT, per germline. There are 13 residues in the CDR3. CDR3 DNA: TGTGCCAGCATGAGGGGCTTGAACACTGAAGCTTTCTTT. Its protein product is CASMRGLNTEAFF.

The chain has TRBV7-6 and TRBJ1-6; possibly TRBD1 for D (5 bases). The germline V and J ends were trimmed by 4 bases and 10 bases, with 20 bases remaining between them. The germline V gene encodes CDR1 SGHVS and CDR2 FNYEAQ. The CDR3 spans 16 residues. In DNA form, the CDR3 reads TGTGCCAGCAGCTCGGATCCGGGACGGGGAGGGTCACCCCTCCACTTT. Protein sequence: CASSSDPGRGGSPLHF.

This chain uses TRBV7-2 with TRBJ1-3, with 8 nucleotides matching TRBD1. This CDR3 is built from 15 residues. Germline-derived CDR1 and CDR2 are SGHTA and FQGNSA. V dropped 5 bases and J dropped 4; count of bases not matched to a gene: 7. In nucleotides, the CDR3 is TGTGCCAGCAGCCCGGACAGGGAAATCGGAAACACCATATATTTT. This sequence encodes CASSPDREIGNTIYF.

This clone was counted a single time. This sequence joins TRBV6-5 and TRBJ1-4, with D perhaps matching TRBD1 (6 bases). The germline gives CDR1 MNHEY, CDR2 SVGAGI. The CDR3 extends over 15 amino acids. Trimming left V 6 bases short and J 8 bases short, with 19 bases between. The CDR3 sequence is CASSRRPGVQEKLFF. CDR3 DNA: TGTGCCAGCAGCCGCCGGCCAGGGGTCCAGGAAAAACTGTTTTTT.

The chain links TRBV5-4 to TRBJ1-4, with D uncertain. Per the germline V gene, CDR1 is SGHNT and CDR2 is YYREEE (reference sequence). The CDR3 loop spans 14 amino acids. The V and J ends lost 0 bases and 4 bases respectively, with 7 bases between them. CDR3: CASSLGQVNEKLFF. CDR3 nucleotide sequence: TGTGCCAGCAGCTTGGGCCAAGTTAATGAAAAACTGTTTTTT. The entire variable domain, with the rest obtained from reference TRBV5-4 and TRBJ1-4, is as follows: ETGVTQSPTHLIKTRGQQVTLRCSSQSGHNTVSWYQQALGQGPQFIFQYYREEENGRGNFPPRFSGLQFPNYSSELNVNALELDDSALYLCASSLGQVNEKLFFGSGTQLSVL.

This clone has ten or more counts. This chain connects TRBV30 to TRBJ1-1, with TRBD1 matching 7 bases. This CDR3 has 13 residues. V lost 5 bases and J lost 5; bases outside the gene matches: 8. Germline V lookup: CDR1 GTSNPN, CDR2 SVGIG (reference sequence). DNA of the CDR3: TGTGCCTGGCAACAGGGGATGGGGACTGAAGCTTTCTTT. Residues: CAWQQGMGTEAFF.

The V call is TRBV27, the J call TRBJ1-5; no definite D call. CDR3 length equals 15 residues. Trimming pared 0 bases from V and 6 bases from J, leaving 12 bases between. Germline-derived CDR1 and CDR2 are MNHEY and SMNVEV (reference sequence). The CDR3 sequence: CASSLSNTWGQPQHF. DNA for the CDR3: TGTGCCAGCAGTTTATCCAACACGTGGGGTCAGCCCCAGCATTTT.

This clone was seen more than once but under ten times. The genes are TRBV5-5 and TRBJ1-2; possible D gene TRBD1, 6 bases. There are 13 residues in the CDR3. The V end was cut by 4 bases, the J end by 6 bases, with 13 bases between. Germline lookup yields CDR1 SGHKS and CDR2 YYEKEE (reference sequence). This chain's CDR3 is CASSRGGFDGYTF. Written as DNA, the CDR3 is TGTGCCAGCAGCAGAGGGGGATTCGATGGCTACACCTTC.

This chain connects TRBV12-5 to TRBJ1-3; possibly TRBD1 for D (5 bases). This CDR3 is 14 amino acids long. Trimming removed 4 bases at V and 1 base at J, with 8 bases between. Germline CDR1 LGHNT, CDR2 FRNRAP. The CDR3 protein is CASGSRTSGNTIYF. CDR3 bases: TGTGCTAGTGGTTCACGGACATCTGGAAACACCATATATTTT.

The J gene is TRBJ1-5, the V gene TRBV7-9, with unresolved D. The CDR3 is 14 residues long. Germline V gene sequence: CDR1 SEHNR, CDR2 FQNEAQ (reference sequence). V was pared by 3 bases and J by 7 bases, with 13 bases between. CDR3 protein: CASSLNQASQPQHF. The DNA for the CDR3 is TGTGCCAGCAGCTTGAATCAGGCCTCCCAGCCCCAGCATTTT.

This chain connects TRBV7-3 to TRBJ2-6; D uncertain. The CDR3 runs 15 residues. The V end was cut by 0 bases, the J end by 7 bases, with 10 bases between. Germline CDR1 and CDR2: SGHTA and FQGTGA. The CDR3 bases are TGTGCCAGCAGCTTAACTCCCTCTCTCGCCAACGTCCTGACTTTC. Its protein product is CASSLTPSLANVLTF.

This clone was picked up a small number of times. The V call is TRBV18, the J call TRBJ1-3; a possible D gene is TRBD1 (5 bases). Germline loops: CDR1 KGHSH, CDR2 LQKENI. CDR3 length: 15 residues. V was clipped by 4 bases and J by 0 bases, with 10 bases between them. The CDR3 here is CASSRTGNSGNTIYF. The CDR3 coding sequence is TGTGCCAGCTCACGCACAGGAAACTCTGGAAACACCATATATTTT.

This clone was detected once. The chain uses TRBV19 and TRBJ1-2; 7 bases are a match to TRBD1. The CDR3 loop spans 16 amino acids. The V and J ends lost 0 bases and 3 bases, in that order; junction bases with no gene match: 7. Per germline, CDR1 LNHDA and CDR2 SQIVND (reference sequence). CDR3 protein: CASSIDPAGQYYGYTF. The CDR3 region has the DNA TGTGCCAGTAGTATAGACCCGGCGGGACAGTACTATGGCTACACCTTC.

The chain uses TRBV30 and TRBJ2-3; the D is unclear. There are 12 residues in the CDR3. The germline V and J ends were trimmed by 2 bases and 1 base, with 4 bases remaining between them. Germline CDR1 is GTSNPN and CDR2 is SVGIG (reference sequence). The CDR3 DNA is TGTGCCTGGAGTTTAGGCACAGATACGCAGTATTTT. It translates to CAWSLGTDTQYF.

V gene TRBV5-1 combines with J gene TRBJ2-1; D not certain. The CDR3 contains 15 residues. CDR1 is SGHRS and CDR2 is YFSETQ in the germline V gene. V dropped 0 bases and J dropped 0 bases, with 7 bases sitting between them. CDR3 loop: CASSLVQSSYNEQFF. The CDR3, as DNA: TGCGCCAGCAGCTTGGTTCAGAGCTCCTACAATGAGCAGTTCTTC.

The genes are TRBV7-6 and TRBJ1-1; possibly TRBD1 for D (5 bases). V lost 3 bases to trimming and J lost 5 bases, with 10 bases between them. This CDR3 region has 13 residues. Per germline, CDR1 SGHVS and CDR2 FNYEAQ. In DNA form, the CDR3 reads TGTGCCAGCAGCTTGGGAGGGGATACTGAAGCTTTCTTT. Translating gives CASSLGGDTEAFF.

The genes are TRBV19 and TRBJ2-1; D is tentatively TRBD1 or TRBD2 (5 bases each). Germline CDR1 is LNHDA and CDR2 is SQIVND (reference sequence). The V end was cut by 1 base, the J end by 10 bases, with 14 bases between. CDR3 length: 14 amino acids. The CDR3: CASSIVGERAEQFF. CDR3 in DNA: TGTGCCAGTAGTATAGTGGGGGAGAGGGCCGAGCAGTTCTTC.

V and J are TRBV6-4 and TRBJ2-2; D could derive from TRBD1 or TRBD2 (5 bases each). This CDR3 region has 14 residues. In germline, CDR1 is MRHNA, CDR2 SNTAGT. V lost 8 bases to trimming and J lost 6 bases, with 16 bases between them. The DNA of the CDR3 is TGTGCCAGCGTTCGTCTGATGGGACCCGGGGAGCTGTTTTTT. This translates into CASVRLMGPGELFF.

As to this clone: With a far larger clone one base away, a read error is the likely cause. The same CDR3 arises from other DNA sequences in this sample as well. The chain links TRBV5-1 to TRBJ1-1; D remains unclear. The CDR3 is 14 residues long. Germline V gives CDR1 SGHRS, CDR2 YFSETQ. Deletions cut 0 bases from V and 1 base from J, with 7 bases between. Here the CDR3 reads CASSLGWGNTEAFF. CDR3 in DNA: TGCGCCAGCAGCTTGGGGTGGGGGAACACTGAAGCTTTCTTT.

The chain is built from TRBV28 and TRBJ1-1; D is unresolved. This CDR3 comprises 11 residues. Germline assignment: CDR1 MDHEN and CDR2 SYDVKM. V was pared by 7 bases and J by 1 base, with 4 bases between. DNA of the CDR3: TGTGCCAGCACCTCGAACACTGAAGCTTTCTTT. Translated, it gives CASTSNTEAFF.

This chain links TRBV18 with TRBJ2-1; a possible D gene is TRBD1 (7 bases). V was pared by 4 bases and J by 3 bases, with 19 bases between. The CDR3 runs to 17 residues. CDR1 is KGHSH and CDR2 is LQKENI in the germline V gene. For the CDR3, the DNA is TGTGCCAGCTCACATCGAGGACAGGTCGGGGGCTACAATGAGCAGTTCTTC. It encodes CASSHRGQVGGYNEQFF.